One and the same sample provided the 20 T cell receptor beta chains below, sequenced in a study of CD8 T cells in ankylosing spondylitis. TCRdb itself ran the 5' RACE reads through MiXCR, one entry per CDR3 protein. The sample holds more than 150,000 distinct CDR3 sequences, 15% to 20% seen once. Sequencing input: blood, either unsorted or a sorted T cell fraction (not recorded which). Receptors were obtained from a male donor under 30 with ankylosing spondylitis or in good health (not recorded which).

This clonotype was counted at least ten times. DNA of the CDR3: TGCAGTGCTAGAGATTGGACCAGAGACTATGGCTACACCTTC. It encodes CSARDWTRDYGYTF. V gene TRBV20-1 combines with J gene TRBJ1-2; D unresolved. This CDR3 has 14 residues. Trimming shortened V by 0 bases and J by 3 bases, and 11 bases separated the two germline ends. Germline values: CDR1 DFQATT, CDR2 SNEGSKA (reference sequence).

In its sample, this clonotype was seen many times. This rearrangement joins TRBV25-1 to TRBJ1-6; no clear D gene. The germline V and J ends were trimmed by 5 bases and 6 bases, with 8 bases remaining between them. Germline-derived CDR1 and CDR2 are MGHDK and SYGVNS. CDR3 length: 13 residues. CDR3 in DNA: TGTGCCAGCAGTTTGCAGGCTAATTCACCCCTCCACTTT. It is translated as CASSLQANSPLHF.

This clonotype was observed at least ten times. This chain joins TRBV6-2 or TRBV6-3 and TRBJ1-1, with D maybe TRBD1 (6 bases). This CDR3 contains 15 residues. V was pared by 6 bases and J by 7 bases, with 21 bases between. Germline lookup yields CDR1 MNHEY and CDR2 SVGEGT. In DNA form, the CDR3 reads TGTGCCAGCAGCTACCCCGACAGGCCTAACGGTGAAGCTTTCTTT. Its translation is CASSYPDRPNGEAFF.

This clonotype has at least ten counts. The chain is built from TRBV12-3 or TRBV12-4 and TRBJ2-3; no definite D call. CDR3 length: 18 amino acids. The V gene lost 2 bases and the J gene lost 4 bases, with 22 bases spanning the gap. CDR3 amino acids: CASSLKRARMSRADTQYF. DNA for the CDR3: TGTGCCAGCAGTTTAAAACGAGCCCGCATGTCTAGGGCAGATACGCAGTATTTT.

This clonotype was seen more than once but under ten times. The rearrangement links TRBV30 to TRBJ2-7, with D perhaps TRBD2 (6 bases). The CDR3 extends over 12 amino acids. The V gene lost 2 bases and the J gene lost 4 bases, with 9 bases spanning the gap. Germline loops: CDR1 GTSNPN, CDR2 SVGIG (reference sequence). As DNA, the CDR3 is TGTGCCTGGAGTTTAGCGGCTTACGAGCAGTACTTC. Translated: CAWSLAAYEQYF.

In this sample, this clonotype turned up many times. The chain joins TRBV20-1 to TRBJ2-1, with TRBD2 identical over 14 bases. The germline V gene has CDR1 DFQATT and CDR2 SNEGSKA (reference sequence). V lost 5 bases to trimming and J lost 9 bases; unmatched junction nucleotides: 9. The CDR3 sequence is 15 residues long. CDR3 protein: CSACQTSGRGSEQFF. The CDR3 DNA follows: TGCAGTGCTTGTCAGACTAGCGGGAGGGGAAGTGAGCAGTTCTTC.

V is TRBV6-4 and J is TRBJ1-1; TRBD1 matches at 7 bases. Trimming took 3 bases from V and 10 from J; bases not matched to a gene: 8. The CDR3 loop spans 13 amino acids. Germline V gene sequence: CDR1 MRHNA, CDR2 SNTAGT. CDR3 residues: CASSDQGVGRAFF. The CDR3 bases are TGTGCCAGCAGTGATCAGGGGGTGGGGAGAGCTTTCTTT.

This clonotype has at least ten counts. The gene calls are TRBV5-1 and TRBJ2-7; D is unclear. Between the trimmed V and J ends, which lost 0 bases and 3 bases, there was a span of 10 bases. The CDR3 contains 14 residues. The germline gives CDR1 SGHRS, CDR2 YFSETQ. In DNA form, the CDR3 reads TGCGCCAGCAGCTTGGGCGGAGTCGACTACGAGCAGTACTTC. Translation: CASSLGGVDYEQYF.

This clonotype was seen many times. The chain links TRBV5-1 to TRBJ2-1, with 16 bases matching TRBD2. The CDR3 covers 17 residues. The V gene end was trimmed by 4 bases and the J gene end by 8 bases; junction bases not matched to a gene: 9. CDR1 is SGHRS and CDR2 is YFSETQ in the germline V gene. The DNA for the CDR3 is TGCGCCAGCAGCCATGGGACTAGCGGGAGGGCCCGGGATGAGCAGTTCTTC. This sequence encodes CASSHGTSGRARDEQFF.

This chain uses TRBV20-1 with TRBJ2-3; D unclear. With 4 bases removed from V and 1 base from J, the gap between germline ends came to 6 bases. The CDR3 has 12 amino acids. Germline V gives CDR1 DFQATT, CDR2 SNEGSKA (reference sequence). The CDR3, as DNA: TGCAGTGCTACCGGAGGCACAGATACGCAGTATTTT. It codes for CSATGGTDTQYF.

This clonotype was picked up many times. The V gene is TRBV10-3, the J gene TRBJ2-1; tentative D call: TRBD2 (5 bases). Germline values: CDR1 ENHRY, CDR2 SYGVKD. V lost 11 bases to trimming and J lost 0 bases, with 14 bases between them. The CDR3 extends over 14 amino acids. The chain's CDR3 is CAGASGSSYNEQFF. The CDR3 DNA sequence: TGTGCCGGCGCGAGCGGAAGCTCCTACAATGAGCAGTTCTTC.

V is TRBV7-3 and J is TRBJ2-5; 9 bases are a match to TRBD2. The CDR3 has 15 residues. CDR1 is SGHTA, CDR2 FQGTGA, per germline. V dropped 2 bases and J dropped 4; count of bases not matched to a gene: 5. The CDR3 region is CASSLLAGAVETQYF. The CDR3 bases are TGTGCCAGCAGCTTATTAGCGGGAGCTGTAGAGACCCAGTACTTC. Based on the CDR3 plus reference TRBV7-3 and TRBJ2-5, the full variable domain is GAGVSQTPSNKVTEKGKYVELRCDPISGHTALYWYRQSLGQGPEFLIYFQGTGAADDSGLPNDRFFAVRPEGSVSTLKIQRTERGDSAVYLCASSLLAGAVETQYFGPGTRLLVL.

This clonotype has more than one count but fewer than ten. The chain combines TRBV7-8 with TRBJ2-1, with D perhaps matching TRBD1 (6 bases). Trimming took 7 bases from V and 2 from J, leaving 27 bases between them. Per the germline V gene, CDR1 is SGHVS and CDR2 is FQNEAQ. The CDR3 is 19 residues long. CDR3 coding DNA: TGTGCCAGCACCCCGGAAGAACTAAGGACAGTCCTTACCTACAATGAGCAGTTCTTC. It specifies CASTPEELRTVLTYNEQFF.

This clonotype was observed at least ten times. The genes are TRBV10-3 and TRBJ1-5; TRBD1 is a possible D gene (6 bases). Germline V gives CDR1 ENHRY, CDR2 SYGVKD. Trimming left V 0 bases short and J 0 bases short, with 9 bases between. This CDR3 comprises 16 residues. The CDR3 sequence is CAISESAGDSNQPQHF. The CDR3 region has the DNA TGTGCCATCAGTGAGTCGGCAGGGGATAGCAATCAGCCCCAGCATTTT.

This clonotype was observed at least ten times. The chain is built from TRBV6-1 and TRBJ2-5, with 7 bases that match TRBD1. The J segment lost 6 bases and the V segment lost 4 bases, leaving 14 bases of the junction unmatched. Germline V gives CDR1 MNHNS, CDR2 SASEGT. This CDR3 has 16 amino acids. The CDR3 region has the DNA TGTGCCAGCAGTGCGTCCCCGACAGGGTTCGGGAAGACCCAGTACTTC. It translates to CASSASPTGFGKTQYF.

The CDR3: CSEVGDGGQTQYF. The CDR3 nucleotides are TGCAGCGAGGTCGGTGATGGGGGACAGACCCAGTACTTC. The rearrangement links TRBV29-1 to TRBJ2-5; TRBD1 or TRBD2 may be the D gene (5 bases each). The germline V gene encodes CDR1 SQVTM and CDR2 ANQGSEA. The V end was cut by 7 bases, the J end by 6 bases, with 18 bases between. The CDR3 is 13 amino acids.

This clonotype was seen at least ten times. The CDR3 loop is CASSQGTGHYNEQFF. The CDR3 nucleotides read TGTGCCAGCAGCCAGGGTACGGGACACTACAATGAGCAGTTCTTC. The chain is built from TRBV7-9 and TRBJ2-1; possible D gene TRBD1, 6 bases. Germline assignment: CDR1 SEHNR and CDR2 FQNEAQ (reference sequence). V was trimmed by 5 bases and J by 3 bases, leaving 14 bases between them. The CDR3 runs 15 residues.

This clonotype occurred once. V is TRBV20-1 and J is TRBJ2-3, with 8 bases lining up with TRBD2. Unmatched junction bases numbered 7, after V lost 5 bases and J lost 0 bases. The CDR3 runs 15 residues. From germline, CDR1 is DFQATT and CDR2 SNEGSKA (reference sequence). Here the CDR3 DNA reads TGCAGTGCTCACTTAGCGGGAAAGAGCACAGATACGCAGTATTTT. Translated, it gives CSAHLAGKSTDTQYF.

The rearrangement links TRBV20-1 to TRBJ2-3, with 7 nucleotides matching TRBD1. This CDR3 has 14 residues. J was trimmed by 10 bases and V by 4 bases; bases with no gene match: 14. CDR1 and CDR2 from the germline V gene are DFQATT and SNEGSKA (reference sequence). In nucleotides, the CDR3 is TGCAGTGCTAAGACACAGGGGATTACGGTTCCGCAGTATTTT. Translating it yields CSAKTQGITVPQYF.

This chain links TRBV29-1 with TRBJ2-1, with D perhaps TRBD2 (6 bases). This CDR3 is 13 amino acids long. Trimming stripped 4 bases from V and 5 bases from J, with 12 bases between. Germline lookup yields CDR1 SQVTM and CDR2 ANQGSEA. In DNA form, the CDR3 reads TGCAGCGTTGGCTCCGGGAGAAACAATGAGCAGTTCTTC. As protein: CSVGSGRNNEQFF.